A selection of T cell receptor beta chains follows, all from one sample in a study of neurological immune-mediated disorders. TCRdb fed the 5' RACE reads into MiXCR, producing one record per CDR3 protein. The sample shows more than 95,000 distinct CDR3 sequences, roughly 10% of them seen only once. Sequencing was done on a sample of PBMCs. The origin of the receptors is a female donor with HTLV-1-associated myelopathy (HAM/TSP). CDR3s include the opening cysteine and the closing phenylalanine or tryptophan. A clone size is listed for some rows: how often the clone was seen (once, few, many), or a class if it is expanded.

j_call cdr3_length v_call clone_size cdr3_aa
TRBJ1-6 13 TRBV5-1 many CASSLADNSPLHF
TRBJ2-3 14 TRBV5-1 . CASSSGTRTDTQYF
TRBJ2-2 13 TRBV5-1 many CASSQGDTGELFF
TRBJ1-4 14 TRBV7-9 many CASSLRASNEKLFF
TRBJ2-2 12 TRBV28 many CASSTPTGELFF
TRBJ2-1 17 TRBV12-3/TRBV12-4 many CASSPPRGRSSYNEQFF
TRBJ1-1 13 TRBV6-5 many CASSYSGGTEAFF
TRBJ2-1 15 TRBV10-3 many CAISAGTSGSHEQFF
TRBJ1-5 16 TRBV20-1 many CSARGDRGWQNQPQHF
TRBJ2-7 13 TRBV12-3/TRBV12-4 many CASSFQTGYEQYF
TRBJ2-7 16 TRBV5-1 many CASSLMSGGAFSEQYF
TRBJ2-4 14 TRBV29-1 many CSVEPGLAGYIQYF
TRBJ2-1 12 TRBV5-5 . CASSSQYNEQFF
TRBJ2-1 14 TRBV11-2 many CASSTPAGLNEQFF
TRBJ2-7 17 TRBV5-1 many CASSLGWSGQGNYEQYF
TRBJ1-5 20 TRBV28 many CASRSDMGWQGRGLNQPQHF
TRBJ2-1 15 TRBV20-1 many CSARVPDRGDNEQFF
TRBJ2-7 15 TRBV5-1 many CASSLQGAPTYEQYF